This T cell receptor (beta chain) comes out of a study of blood T cell repertoires in COVID-19 (dated by TCRdb to about 2020). As for the study more broadly: Samples from collaborators originated in the United States, Italy and Spain and spanned both the acute and convalescent phases of COVID-19. The prospective study material was composed of cDNA or gDNA derived from T cells, B-cell-depleted T cells, or PBMCs. Subjects who had been exposed to COVID-19, were actively infected with it, or had recovered from it provided the deeply sampled blood TCRbeta repertoires that made up the dataset. A freely available public database, intended as a resource for researchers studying the immune response to SARS-CoV-2, is where the repertoires were released. The samples were drawn from the first 160 participants of the ongoing ImmuneRACE study and from under 1,500 subjects provided by 6 global collaborators. Nearly every sample came with metadata listing a de-identified subject ID, COVID-19 status, age in years and sex. HLA class I and class II types, where available, came from metadata supplied by the sample provider rather than from assay-based typing.

TCRbeta CDR3 regions were amplified from genomic DNA using the immunoSEQ Assay, a bias-controlled multiplex PCR. On the authors' methods: The number of nucleated cells in each sample was estimated from the amplification of reference gene primers within the assay. To quantify the absolute abundance of each unique TCRbeta CDR3 rearrangement, sequence reads were collapsed and filtered. For each sample, productive Simpson clonality was calculated as the square root of Simpson's diversity index across productive rearrangements. The clones in this table, taken by TCRdb from immuneACCESS, are in-frame only. Not every clone is retained; where verified, under half of the shortfall comes from an unresolved V gene, and the cause of the rest is unknown. Clonal size and the V and J genes are those of that table, whereas D and trimming came from the DNA. The sample profile shows around 260,000 clones; around 84% of them were found once. The ten largest clones capture roughly 4% of the sample.

Whole blood was collected in K2EDTA tubes by collaborating institutions according to the institutions' own protocols. Collaborator samples were shipped for TCRbeta analysis as frozen whole blood, isolated PBMCs, or DNA extracted from either sample type. On this clone itself: No cognate antigen has been identified for it. No base quality values were provided; no much bigger clone lies one nucleotide off.

For CDR1 and CDR2, the germline V gene lists ENHRY and SYGVKD. V is cut by 9 bases and J by 10 bases, and the space between the germline ends is 16 bases. Spanning cysteine to phenylalanine, the CDR3 consists of 13 amino acids. The read is trimmed to its CDR3 DNA, 39 bases read in frame from base 1. Overall study outcomes, separate from this receptor: The amount of clinical and demographic metadata varied by source and participant and was provided uncurated.

The chain is encoded by TRBV10-3 joined to TRBJ1-6, with the D segment identity uncertain. The receptor was isolated from a man aged 60 to 75 with acute or convalescent COVID-19. Sequencing input: peripheral blood. The CDR3 has the sequence CAISDPGGSPLHF. The bases read TGTGCCATTTCGGACCCAGGAGGATCACCCCTCCACTTT.